This T cell receptor beta chain emerged from a study of blood T cells in healthy people across ages. The second PCR ran about 6 to 12 cycles with a sample-barcoded 5' primer and J-beta primers. A tag from a template-switch adaptor with 12 random nucleotides marked each cDNA molecule. TCRdb re-derived calls from the 5' RACE reads in MiXCR, one entry per CDR3 protein. Among around 500,000 distinct CDR3 sequences listed, about 28% were seen once. V trimming: 2 bases; J trimming: 2 bases; junction bases outside the gene matches: 4. There are 15 residues in the CDR3. Germline CDR1 KGHSH, CDR2 LQKENI. This clonotype showed up just a few times. These records were also assigned to another study, of T cells of mothers and their children. From that report: Several children, together with their three healthy Caucasian mothers, made up the donors.

The rearrangement joins TRBV18 to TRBJ2-7; TRBD2 agrees at 9 bases. The clonotype comes from a boy aged 2 to 10 in good health. The sample comprised blood. The DNA of the CDR3 is TGTGCCAGCTCACCAGGTTCTAGCGGGGCCTACGAGCAGTACTTC. This translates into CASSPGSSGAYEQYF. The full variable domain, with the rest looked up from reference TRBV18 and TRBJ2-7, is NAGVMQNPRHLVRRRGQEARLRCSPMKGHSHVYWYRQLPEEGLKFMVYLQKENIIDESGMPKERFSAEFPKEGPSILRIQQVVRGDSAAYFCASSPGSSGAYEQYFGPGTRLTVT.